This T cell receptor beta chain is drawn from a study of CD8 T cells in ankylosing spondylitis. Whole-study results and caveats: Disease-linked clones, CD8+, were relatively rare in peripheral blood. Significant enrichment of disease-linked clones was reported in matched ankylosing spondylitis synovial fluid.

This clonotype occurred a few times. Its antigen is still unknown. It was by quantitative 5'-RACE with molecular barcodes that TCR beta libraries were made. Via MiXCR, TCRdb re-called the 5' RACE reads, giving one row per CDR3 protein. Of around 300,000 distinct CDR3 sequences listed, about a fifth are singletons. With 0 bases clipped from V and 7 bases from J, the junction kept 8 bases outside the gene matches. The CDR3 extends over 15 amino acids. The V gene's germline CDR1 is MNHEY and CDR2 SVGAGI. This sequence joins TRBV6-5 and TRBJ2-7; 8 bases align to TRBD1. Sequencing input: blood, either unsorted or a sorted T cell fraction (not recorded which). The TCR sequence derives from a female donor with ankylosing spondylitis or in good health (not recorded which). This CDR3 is CASSYSGQGLREQYF. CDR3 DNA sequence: TGTGCCAGCAGTTACTCTGGACAGGGTTTACGGGAGCAGTACTTC.